The clone carrying this TCR beta chain showed up just a few times. The germline gives CDR1 LNHDA, CDR2 SQIVND (reference sequence). V shed 6 bases and J 2 bases; nucleotides not matched to a gene: 3. CDR3 length: 14 residues. Allocation to cohorts depended on clinical history reported by the participants. This entry comes from a study of blood T cell repertoires in COVID-19. Repertoires were generated with immunoSEQ multiplex PCR, while TCRdb's copy carries only in-frame clones and drops some. The top ten hold 17% of the sample, which has roughly 190,000 clones, about 77% seen once. The receptor comes from a woman aged 45-60 years with acute COVID-19. The rearrangement links TRBV19 to TRBJ1-5, with 8 positions matching TRBD1. Sequenced sample: PBMCs or T cells enriched from blood (not recorded which). CDR3 sequence (DNA): TGTGCCAGTAGACAGACAGGGGGCAATCAGCCCCAGCATTTT. It encodes CASRQTGGNQPQHF.